One sample yielded the 11 T cell receptor beta chains listed below, sequenced in a study of T-cell memory formation after mild COVID-19. TCRdb ran MiXCR on the 5' RACE reads and lists one entry per CDR3 protein. The table has around 160,000 distinct CDR3 sequences, approximately 10% seen once. The sequencing sample was made of PBMCs or a T cell subset sorted from them (not recorded which). Source of these receptors: a man younger than 35 who had mild COVID-19 (a few samples of this study predate the infection). Cell type and time point are not known.

V usage is TRBV5-1 and J usage is TRBJ2-7; D may be TRBD1 (7 bases). CDR3 length equals 14 residues. The germline V gene encodes CDR1 SGHRS and CDR2 YFSETQ. Trimming cost V 0 bases and J 12 bases, with 19 bases left between them. This chain's CDR3 is CASSLGSRGAMVYF. For the CDR3, the DNA is TGCGCCAGCAGCTTGGGAAGCAGGGGGGCGATGGTGTACTTC. Filled out from reference TRBV5-1 and TRBJ2-7, the complete variable domain reads KAGVTQTPRYLIKTRGQQVTLSCSPISGHRSVSWYQQTPGQGLQFLFEYFSETQRNKGNFPGRFSGRQFSNSRSEMNVSTLELGDSALYLCASSLGSRGAMVYFGPGTRLTVT.

This clonotype was detected ten times or more. The chain recombines TRBV7-2 with TRBJ2-1; D uncertain. The germline V gene has CDR1 SGHTA and CDR2 FQGNSA. The CDR3 runs 16 residues. V dropped 3 bases and J dropped 3 bases, with 15 bases sitting between them. CDR3 DNA: TGTGCCAGCAGCTTGGCCCCAAGTTACGGCTACAATGAGCAGTTCTTC. It yields the protein CASSLAPSYGYNEQFF.

The chain links TRBV5-1 to TRBJ2-2; perhaps TRBD1 as D (5 bases). V was pared by 7 bases and J by 0 bases, with 19 bases between. This CDR3 region has 17 residues. In germline, CDR1 is SGHRS, CDR2 YFSETQ. CDR3 loop: CASGPVFGHTNTGELFF. CDR3 nucleotides: TGCGCCAGCGGGCCCGTATTTGGACATACGAACACCGGGGAGCTGTTTTTT.

This clonotype has at least ten counts. The chain combines TRBV9 with TRBJ2-5; no definite D call. From germline, CDR1 is SGDLS and CDR2 YYNGEE. Trimming removed 1 base from V and 6 bases from J, with 10 bases in between. The CDR3 length is 13 residues. The CDR3 region is CASSVSGGKTQYF. The CDR3, as DNA: TGTGCCAGCAGCGTATCCGGTGGGAAGACCCAGTACTTC.

The J gene is TRBJ1-2, the V gene TRBV9; D not certain. The CDR3 contains 13 residues. Germline V gene data show CDR1 as SGDLS and CDR2 as YYNGEE. Between the trimmed V and J ends, which lost 3 bases and 2 bases, there was a span of 8 bases. The CDR3 DNA reads as TGTGCCAGCAGCGAGACACAAAACTATGGCTACACCTTC. Protein sequence: CASSETQNYGYTF.

This clonotype was seen only a few times. J is TRBJ2-5 and V is TRBV2; 7 nucleotides match TRBD2. The ends lost 0 bases at V and 6 bases at J; junction bases unmatched: 7. The V gene's germline CDR1 is SNHLY and CDR2 FYNNEI. The CDR3 covers 15 residues. CDR3 sequence: CASSEAGEGWQTQYF. In DNA form, the CDR3 reads TGTGCCAGCAGTGAAGCGGGGGAGGGTTGGCAGACCCAGTACTTC.

This clonotype was picked up many times. V usage is TRBV29-1 and J usage is TRBJ2-3; D might be TRBD2 (6 bases). V lost 4 bases and J 1 base, leaving 9 bases between the germline ends. The CDR3 contains 13 residues. CDR1 and CDR2 from the germline V gene are SQVTM and ANQGSEA. The CDR3 loop is CSVGRGGTDTQYF. CDR3 sequence (DNA): TGCAGCGTTGGGCGGGGAGGCACAGATACGCAGTATTTT.

In its sample, this clonotype was seen a few times. This chain joins TRBV11-2 and TRBJ1-4, with D perhaps matching TRBD1 (5 bases). Germline V gene sequence: CDR1 SGHAT, CDR2 FQNNGV. The CDR3 sequence is 14 residues long. With 2 bases removed from V and 5 bases from J, the gap between germline ends came to 9 bases. The CDR3 sequence is CASSLNRGNEKLFF. CDR3 DNA: TGTGCCAGCAGCTTAAATAGGGGAAATGAAAAACTGTTTTTT.

This rearrangement joins TRBV10-3 to TRBJ1-2; 8 bases agree with TRBD1. CDR1 is ENHRY, CDR2 SYGVKD, per germline. This CDR3 contains 13 residues. Trimming cost V 5 bases and J 4 bases; bases outside gene matches: 3. The CDR3 is CAISQDRGYGYTF. The DNA of the CDR3 is TGTGCCATCAGTCAAGACAGGGGCTATGGCTACACCTTC.

This clonotype occurred many times. The chain recombines TRBV27 with TRBJ1-2, with a weak D call TRBD1 (6 bases). The V end lost 8 bases, the J end lost 8 bases, and 21 bases lay between the germline ends. The V gene's germline CDR1 is MNHEY and CDR2 SMNVEV (reference sequence). This CDR3 comprises 14 residues. The DNA for the CDR3 is TGTGCCAGCTCAACCTGGGGGGGCAGGGCGGGCTACACCTTC. It codes for CASSTWGGRAGYTF.

The chain combines TRBV7-2 with TRBJ1-5; D perhaps matches TRBD1 (6 bases). The CDR3 is 13 amino acids. Germline loops: CDR1 SGHTA, CDR2 FQGNSA. The germline V and J ends were trimmed by 5 bases and 3 bases, with 8 bases remaining between them. Here the CDR3 DNA reads TGTGCCAGCAGCCGGACAGCCAATCAGCCCCAGCATTTT. Its translation: CASSRTANQPQHF.